This section outlines one T cell receptor beta chain sequence together with its context. V lost 4 bases and J 3 bases, leaving 16 bases between the germline ends. Germline assignment: CDR1 MGHRA and CDR2 YSYEKL. CDR3 length: 15 amino acids. The libraries were made with immunoSEQ v3. Libraries were sequenced to 2.2 million or so read pairs (survey) or 5-6 million (deep). The method was immunoSEQ multiplex PCR; TCRdb's version includes in-frame clones alone and lacks a portion of them. In the table there are approximately 22,000 clones, 70% to 85% of which are singletons. This entry is derived from a study of TIL therapy for anti-PD-1-resistant metastatic lung cancer. Study background: Most patients had lung adenocarcinoma. Tumors carried a median roughly 1.5 non-synonymous mutations per megabase.

The time point here: pre-treatment sample, taken before nivolumab and TIL therapy. Enrollment ran from October 2017 to early 2020. The rearrangement joins TRBV4-1 to TRBJ2-7, with TRBD1 as a possible D gene (6 bases). This clonotype was obtained from a person aged 25 to 80 with non-small cell lung cancer. The sample was blood, taken at baseline. Written as DNA, the CDR3 is TGCGCCAGCAGCCCGCAACCGACAGGAAACTACGAGCAGTACTTC. Protein: CASSPQPTGNYEQYF.